Below, 29 T cell receptor beta chains from the same sample are listed, as sequenced in a study of OX40 agonist ivuxolimab in advanced cancers. Clones were read by immunoSEQ multiplex PCR, and TCRdb kept only the in-frame ones, dropping some. The sample yields roughly 91,000 clones, about 90% seen once. Sequencing used CD4+ or CD8+ T cells sorted from blood, obtained in a trial of the OX40 agonist ivuxolimab. Every receptor here comes from an adult with an advanced solid tumor such as melanoma, head and neck, liver or kidney cancer.

CDR3 sequence (DNA): TGTGCCAGCACCGGGGGTAGTTTCTACGAGCAGTACTTC. Amino acid sequence: CASTGGSFYEQYF. The chain employs TRBV11-1 and TRBJ2-7; D possibly corresponds to TRBD2 (6 bases). This CDR3 contains 13 residues. Germline CDR1 SGHAT, CDR2 FQDESV (reference sequence). Trimming removed 7 bases at V and 3 bases at J, with 13 bases between.

The chain has TRBV5-5 and TRBJ2-7, with D perhaps assigned TRBD1 or TRBD2 (5 bases each). V lost 4 bases, J lost 0 bases, and 17 bases lay in between. CDR3 length: 16 amino acids. Germline CDR1 SGHKS, CDR2 YYEKEE (reference sequence). DNA of the CDR3: TGTGCCAGCAGCCCCCGCGAGGGGATGAACTCCTACGAGCAGTACTTC. It codes for CASSPREGMNSYEQYF.

The V gene is TRBV7-2, the J gene TRBJ1-3, with D uncertain. The V end was cut by 6 bases, the J end by 3 bases, with 12 bases between. Per germline, CDR1 SGHTA and CDR2 FQGNSA. CDR3 length: 14 residues. CDR3 loop: CASSSGLVGNTIYF. The CDR3 DNA reads TGTGCCAGCAGTTCTGGTCTAGTTGGAAACACCATATATTTT.

The chain combines TRBV28 with TRBJ2-6; D remains ambiguous. Trimming left V 6 bases short and J 2 bases short, with 8 bases between. Germline lookup yields CDR1 MDHEN and CDR2 SYDVKM. The CDR3 is 14 amino acids. In DNA form, the CDR3 reads TGTGCCAGCAGCCGGGCGACTGGGGCCAACGTCCTGACTTTC. Translating gives CASSRATGANVLTF.

This rearrangement joins TRBV6-5 to TRBJ2-3, with D hard to call. The CDR3 is 12 residues long. Germline V gene sequence: CDR1 MNHEY, CDR2 SVGAGI. V lost 5 bases, J lost 2 bases, and 5 bases lay in between. For the CDR3, the DNA is TGTGCCAGCAGTCTCAACACAGATACGCAGTATTTT. This translates into CASSLNTDTQYF.

V gene TRBV6-1 combines with J gene TRBJ2-1, with TRBD2 matching 9 bases. The CDR3 runs 16 residues. The V gene's germline CDR1 is MNHNS and CDR2 SASEGT. V was pared by 4 bases and J by 5 bases, with 9 bases of the junction left unmatched. The CDR3: CASSAIGGGADNEQFF. CDR3 nucleotides: TGTGCCAGCAGTGCCATAGGCGGGGGGGCCGACAATGAGCAGTTCTTC.

This chain joins TRBV6-5 and TRBJ2-7, with TRBD2 identical over 7 bases. The CDR3 runs 14 residues. V lost 4 bases and J lost 2; bases outside the gene matches: 5. Germline CDR1 is MNHEY and CDR2 is SVGAGI. Here the CDR3 reads CASSSTSLTYEQYF. As DNA, the CDR3 is TGTGCCAGCAGTTCGACTAGCCTCACCTACGAGCAGTACTTC.

This sequence joins TRBV11-2 and TRBJ2-7; 8 bases are a match to TRBD1. Germline values: CDR1 SGHAT, CDR2 FQNNGV. V was clipped by 5 bases and J by 0 bases; unmatched bases: 3. The CDR3 totals 14 residues. The CDR3 here is CASSRGQGSYEQYF. The CDR3 DNA reads TGTGCCAGCAGCCGAGGACAGGGCTCCTACGAGCAGTACTTC.

The chain has TRBV27 and TRBJ1-1; D is unclear. Germline CDR1 and CDR2: MNHEY and SMNVEV (reference sequence). The CDR3 runs 11 residues. V was shortened by 10 bases and J by 5 bases, with 11 bases between the two germline ends. The CDR3: CAIGRRTEAFF. CDR3 DNA sequence: TGTGCCATCGGACGGAGGACTGAAGCTTTCTTT.

The V and J genes are TRBV29-1 and TRBJ1-1; 9 bases align to TRBD1. CDR1 and CDR2 from the germline V gene are SQVTM and ANQGSEA. The V segment lost 7 bases and the J segment 5 bases; nucleotides outside the gene matches: 5. CDR3 length: 12 amino acids. As DNA, the CDR3 is TGCAGCGGGGGACAGGGCTTGACTGAAGCTTTCTTT. This translates into CSGGQGLTEAFF.

The V gene is TRBV19, the J gene TRBJ2-1; the D gene is possibly TRBD1 (6 bases). Trimming removed 7 bases at V and 3 bases at J, with 10 bases between. CDR3 length equals 13 residues. Germline V lookup: CDR1 LNHDA, CDR2 SQIVND (reference sequence). The CDR3 nucleotides are TGTGCCAGTATTGCGGACAGCTACAATGAGCAGTTCTTC. Protein: CASIADSYNEQFF.

The chain carries TRBV7-9 and TRBJ2-7, with 12 bases matching TRBD2. V shed 5 bases and J 7 bases; nucleotides not matched to a gene: 9. Germline CDR1 is SEHNR and CDR2 is FQNEAQ (reference sequence). This CDR3 has 15 amino acids. The CDR3 DNA reads TGTGCCAGCAGCCATGGACTAGCGGGGAAATGGGAGCAGTACTTC. This codes for CASSHGLAGKWEQYF.

This clone was picked up a small number of times. J is TRBJ1-5 and V is TRBV19, with D uncertain. The CDR3 length is 14 residues. V gave up 11 bases and J gave up 4 bases, with 18 bases separating them. Germline V gene sequence: CDR1 LNHDA, CDR2 SQIVND (reference sequence). The CDR3 loop reads CASSLEARNQPQHF. CDR3 bases: TGTGCCTCCAGCCTTGAGGCAAGAAATCAGCCCCAGCATTTT.

The CDR3 here is CASTNRESGSYNEQFF. CDR3 coding DNA: TGTGCCAGTACGAACAGGGAGTCAGGGTCCTACAATGAGCAGTTCTTC. This chain uses TRBV5-4 with TRBJ2-1; D perhaps matches TRBD1 (6 bases). This CDR3 region has 16 residues. The germline V and J ends were trimmed by 8 bases and 1 base, with 19 bases remaining between them. Germline CDR1 is SGHNT and CDR2 is YYREEE (reference sequence).

This rearrangement joins TRBV5-1 to TRBJ2-7, with TRBD1 matching over 7 bases. Germline CDR1 SGHRS, CDR2 YFSETQ. The length of the CDR3 is 15 residues. Trimming at V came to 4 bases and at J to 1 base, leaving 8 bases not matched to a gene. The CDR3 loop is CASSHGQARSYEQYF. In DNA form, the CDR3 reads TGCGCCAGCAGCCACGGACAGGCGCGATCCTACGAGCAGTACTTC.

The gene calls are TRBV5-4 and TRBJ2-3; TRBD2 is a possible D gene (6 bases). The germline V and J ends were trimmed by 4 bases and 0 bases, with 15 bases remaining between them. The CDR3 has 16 amino acids. The V gene's germline CDR1 is SGHNT and CDR2 YYREEE (reference sequence). The CDR3 loop is CASSLLSGVSTDTQYF. As DNA, the CDR3 is TGTGCCAGCAGCCTCTTGTCGGGGGTTAGCACAGATACGCAGTATTTT.

V gene TRBV9 combines with J gene TRBJ2-5; D possibly corresponds to TRBD2 (6 bases). Per germline, CDR1 SGDLS and CDR2 YYNGEE. The CDR3 runs to 15 residues. V was pared by 3 bases and J by 2 bases, with 14 bases between. CDR3 DNA sequence: TGTGCCAGCAGCGGGATTTGGGCGGGACAAGAGACCCAGTACTTC. Encoded protein: CASSGIWAGQETQYF.

CDR3 sequence: CASQQGSYTGELFF. Here the CDR3 DNA reads TGTGCCAGCCAGCAGGGGAGCTACACCGGGGAGCTGTTTTTT. The chain couples TRBV28 to TRBJ2-2; tentatively, D is TRBD1 (6 bases). V gave up 8 bases and J gave up 3 bases, with 13 bases separating them. Germline CDR1 reads MDHEN; CDR2 reads SYDVKM. The CDR3 totals 14 residues.

V is TRBV9 and J is TRBJ1-3; D gene uncertain. Between the trimmed V and J ends, which lost 3 bases and 7 bases, there was a span of 17 bases. The CDR3 totals 15 residues. Germline V gene lookup returns CDR1 SGDLS and CDR2 YYNGEE. This CDR3 is CASSASKDPLNTIYF. CDR3 nucleotide sequence: TGTGCCAGCAGCGCTAGCAAGGACCCCTTGAACACCATATATTTT.

This rearrangement joins TRBV27 to TRBJ1-1; 8 bases map to TRBD1. The junction had 8 bases not matched to a gene; V was cut back by 7 bases and J by 1 base. Germline CDR1 is MNHEY and CDR2 is SMNVEV (reference sequence). The CDR3 contains 15 residues. The CDR3 DNA reads TGTGCCAGCAACCGACCTGGACAGGGGAACACTGAAGCTTTCTTT. It codes for CASNRPGQGNTEAFF.

The chain recombines TRBV7-8 with TRBJ2-5; D not certain. Germline V gene sequence: CDR1 SGHVS, CDR2 FQNEAQ. This CDR3 is built from 13 residues. Trimming took 3 bases from V and 4 from J, leaving 9 bases between them. CDR3 region: CASSFDPGETQYF. CDR3 nucleotides: TGTGCCAGCAGCTTTGACCCCGGAGAGACCCAGTACTTC.

The rearrangement uses TRBV4-3 and TRBJ2-1, with D perhaps given as TRBD1 or TRBD2 (5 bases each). The V and J ends lost 1 base and 6 bases respectively, with 10 bases between them. CDR3 length: 14 residues. Germline-derived CDR1 and CDR2 are LGHNA and YSLEER. The CDR3 nucleotides read TGCGCCAGCAGCCAAGTGGCAGGGACCAATGAGCAGTTCTTC. It yields the protein CASSQVAGTNEQFF.

In its sample, this clone was seen once. The chain uses TRBV27 and TRBJ2-7; D is ambiguous. Trimming left V 0 bases short and J 0 bases short, with 6 bases between. The V gene's germline CDR1 is MNHEY and CDR2 SMNVEV (reference sequence). The CDR3 totals 14 residues. In nucleotides, the CDR3 is TGTGCCAGCAGTTTATCCCAGTTCTCCTACGAGCAGTACTTC. Translated, it gives CASSLSQFSYEQYF.

The J gene is TRBJ2-1, the V gene TRBV2; TRBD2 agrees at 13 bases. There are 15 residues in the CDR3. The V and J ends lost 6 bases and 9 bases, in that order; junction bases with no gene match: 8. CDR1 is SNHLY and CDR2 is FYNNEI in the germline V gene. The CDR3 here is CASSETSGGISEQFF. CDR3 in DNA: TGTGCCAGCAGCGAGACTAGCGGGGGGATCAGTGAGCAGTTCTTC.

The chain couples TRBV5-1 to TRBJ2-5, with 7 bases aligning to TRBD1. After removal of 3 bases from V and 2 bases from J, the junction contained 4 bases not matched to a gene. CDR1 and CDR2 (germline): SGHRS, YFSETQ. The CDR3 extends over 14 amino acids. The CDR3 loop reads CASSSGTAQETQYF. The CDR3 DNA follows: TGCGCCAGCAGCTCCGGGACAGCTCAAGAGACCCAGTACTTC.

The chain uses TRBV9 and TRBJ2-7; D is unresolved. V lost 2 bases and J lost 0, with 6 bases in between. Germline V gene sequence: CDR1 SGDLS, CDR2 YYNGEE. The CDR3 spans 13 residues. The CDR3 coding sequence is TGTGCCAGCAGCGTTAACCCCTCCTACGAGCAGTACTTC. This sequence encodes CASSVNPSYEQYF.

In the case of this clone: At one end the junction does not follow the germline gene, possibly because of a read error. The chain joins TRBV28 to TRBJ2-2; perhaps TRBD2 as D (5 bases). This CDR3 is 13 amino acids long. CDR1 is MDHEN, CDR2 SYDVKM, per germline. The CDR3 is CASSLSNTGKLFF. The CDR3 DNA sequence: TGTGCCAGCAGTTTGTCGAACACCGGGAAGCTGTTTTTT.

The V and J genes are TRBV6-6 and TRBJ1-4, with 7 bases aligning to TRBD1. Per germline, CDR1 MNHNY and CDR2 SVGAGI (reference sequence). CDR3 length equals 15 residues. J was trimmed by 8 bases and V by 7 bases; bases with no gene match: 13. This CDR3 reads CASNDRDSIVEKLFF. As DNA, the CDR3 is TGTGCCAGCAACGACAGGGATTCAATCGTCGAAAAACTGTTTTTT.

CDR3 nucleotides: TGCAGCGGGGGACTAGCGGGGACCTACAATGAGCAGTTCTTC. It codes for CSGGLAGTYNEQFF. The chain joins TRBV29-1 to TRBJ2-1; 13 nucleotides match TRBD2. The V gene end was trimmed by 7 bases and the J gene end by 2 bases; junction bases not matched to a gene: 2. Looked up from germline, CDR1 is SQVTM and CDR2 is ANQGSEA. The CDR3 is 14 residues long.